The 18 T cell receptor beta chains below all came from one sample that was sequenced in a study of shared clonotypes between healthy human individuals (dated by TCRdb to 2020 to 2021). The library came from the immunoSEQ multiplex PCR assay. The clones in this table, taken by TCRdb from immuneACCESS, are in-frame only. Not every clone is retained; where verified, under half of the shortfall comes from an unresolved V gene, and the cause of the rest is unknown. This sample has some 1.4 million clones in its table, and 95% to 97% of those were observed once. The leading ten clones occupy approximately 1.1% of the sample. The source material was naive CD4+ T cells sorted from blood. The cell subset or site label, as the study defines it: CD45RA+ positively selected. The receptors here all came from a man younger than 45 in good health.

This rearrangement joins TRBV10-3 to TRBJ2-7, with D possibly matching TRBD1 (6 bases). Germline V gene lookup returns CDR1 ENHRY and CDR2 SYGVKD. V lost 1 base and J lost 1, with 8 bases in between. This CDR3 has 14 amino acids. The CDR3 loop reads CAISEFTGSYEQYF. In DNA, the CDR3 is TGTGCCATCAGTGAGTTTACAGGGTCCTACGAGCAGTACTTC.

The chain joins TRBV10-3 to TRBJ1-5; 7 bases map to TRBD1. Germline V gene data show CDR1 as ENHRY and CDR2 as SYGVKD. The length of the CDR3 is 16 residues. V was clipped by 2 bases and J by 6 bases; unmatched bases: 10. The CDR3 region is CAISEEGRGLGQPQHF. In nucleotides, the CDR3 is TGTGCCATCAGTGAGGAGGGCAGGGGGTTGGGTCAGCCCCAGCATTTT.

DNA for the CDR3: TGTGCCAGCAGCCCGGGGGGGAGAGAAACAGATACGCAGTATTTT. It codes for CASSPGGRETDTQYF. V gene TRBV7-3 combines with J gene TRBJ2-3; 8 nucleotides align to TRBD2. Germline lookup yields CDR1 SGHTA and CDR2 FQGTGA. Trimming took 5 bases from V and 3 from J; bases not matched to a gene: 7. This CDR3 has 15 residues.

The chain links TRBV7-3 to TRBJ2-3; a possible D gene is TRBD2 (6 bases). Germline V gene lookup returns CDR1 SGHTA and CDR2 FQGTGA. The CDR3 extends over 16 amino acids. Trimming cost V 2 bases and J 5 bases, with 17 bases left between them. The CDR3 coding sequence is TGTGCCAGCAGCTTACGAGGGAGGCCGGGCGGAGATACGCAGTATTTT. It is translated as CASSLRGRPGGDTQYF.

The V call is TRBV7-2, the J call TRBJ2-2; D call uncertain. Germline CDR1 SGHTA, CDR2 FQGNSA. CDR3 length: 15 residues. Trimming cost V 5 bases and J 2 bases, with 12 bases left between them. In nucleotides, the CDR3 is TGTGCCAGCAGCCCAAGAAGGTCCAACACCGGGGAGCTGTTTTTT. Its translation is CASSPRRSNTGELFF.

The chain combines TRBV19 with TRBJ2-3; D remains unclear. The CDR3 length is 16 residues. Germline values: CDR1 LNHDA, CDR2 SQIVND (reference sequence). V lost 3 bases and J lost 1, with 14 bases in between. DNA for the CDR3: TGTGCCAGTAGTATGAGGCTCACAAAGGGCACAGATACGCAGTATTTT. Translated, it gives CASSMRLTKGTDTQYF.

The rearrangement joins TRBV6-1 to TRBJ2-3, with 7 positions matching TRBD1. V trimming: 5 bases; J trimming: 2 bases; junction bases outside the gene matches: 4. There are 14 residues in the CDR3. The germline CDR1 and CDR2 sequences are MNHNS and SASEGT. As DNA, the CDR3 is TGTGCCAGCAGTAAACAGGGGAACACAGATACGCAGTATTTT. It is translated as CASSKQGNTDTQYF.

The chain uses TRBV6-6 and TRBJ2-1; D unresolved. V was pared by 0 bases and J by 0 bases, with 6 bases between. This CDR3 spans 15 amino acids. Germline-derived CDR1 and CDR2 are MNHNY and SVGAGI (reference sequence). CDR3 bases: TGTGCCAGCAGTTACTCTGGGGACTCCTACAATGAGCAGTTCTTC. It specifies CASSYSGDSYNEQFF.

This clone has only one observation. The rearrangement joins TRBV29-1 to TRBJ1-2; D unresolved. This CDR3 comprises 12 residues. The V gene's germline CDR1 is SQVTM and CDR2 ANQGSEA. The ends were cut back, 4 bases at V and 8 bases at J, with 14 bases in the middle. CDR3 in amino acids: CSVAPSAGGYTF. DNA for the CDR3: TGCAGCGTTGCCCCTAGCGCGGGCGGCTACACCTTC.

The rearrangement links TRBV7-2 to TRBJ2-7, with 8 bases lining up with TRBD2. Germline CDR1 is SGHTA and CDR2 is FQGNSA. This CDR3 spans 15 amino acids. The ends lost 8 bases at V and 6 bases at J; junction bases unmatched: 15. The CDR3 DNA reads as TGTGCCAGCTGTACACCGGGACTAGGTGTACGCGAGCAGTACTTC. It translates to CASCTPGLGVREQYF.

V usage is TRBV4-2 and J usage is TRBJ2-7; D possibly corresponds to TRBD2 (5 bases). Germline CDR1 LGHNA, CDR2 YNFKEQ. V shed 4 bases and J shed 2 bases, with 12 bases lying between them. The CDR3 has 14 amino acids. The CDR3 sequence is CASSPRGAAYEQYF. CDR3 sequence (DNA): TGTGCCAGCAGCCCACGGGGAGCGGCCTACGAGCAGTACTTC.

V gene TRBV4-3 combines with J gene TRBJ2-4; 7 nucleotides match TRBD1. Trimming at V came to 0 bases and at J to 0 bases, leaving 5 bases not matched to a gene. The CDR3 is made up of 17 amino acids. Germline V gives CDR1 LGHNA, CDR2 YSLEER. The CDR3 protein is CASSQDPQGVAKNIQYF. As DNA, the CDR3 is TGCGCCAGCAGCCAAGATCCCCAGGGGGTAGCCAAAAACATTCAGTACTTC.

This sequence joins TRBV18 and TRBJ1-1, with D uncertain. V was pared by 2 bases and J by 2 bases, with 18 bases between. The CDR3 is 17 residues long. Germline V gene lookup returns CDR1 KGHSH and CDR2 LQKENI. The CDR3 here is CASSPNFAGRANTEAFF. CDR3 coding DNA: TGTGCCAGCTCACCAAATTTCGCCGGCAGAGCCAACACTGAAGCTTTCTTT.

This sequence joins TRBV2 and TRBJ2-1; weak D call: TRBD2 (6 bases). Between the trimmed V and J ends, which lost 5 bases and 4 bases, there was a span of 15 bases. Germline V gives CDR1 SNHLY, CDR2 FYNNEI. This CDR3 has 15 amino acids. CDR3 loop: CASSRGSVYYNEQFF. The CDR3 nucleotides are TGTGCCAGCAGTCGGGGGTCAGTCTATTACAATGAGCAGTTCTTC.

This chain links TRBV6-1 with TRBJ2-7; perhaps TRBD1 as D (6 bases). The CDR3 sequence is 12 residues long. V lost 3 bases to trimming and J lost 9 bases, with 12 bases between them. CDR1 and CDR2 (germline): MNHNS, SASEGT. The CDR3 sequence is CASSDAWTVQYF. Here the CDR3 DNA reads TGTGCCAGCAGTGACGCATGGACAGTGCAGTACTTC.

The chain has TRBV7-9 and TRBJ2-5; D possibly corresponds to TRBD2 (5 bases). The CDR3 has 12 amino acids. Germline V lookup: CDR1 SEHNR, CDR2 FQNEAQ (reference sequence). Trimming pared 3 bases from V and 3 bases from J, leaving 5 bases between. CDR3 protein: CASSFGKETQYF. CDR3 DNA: TGTGCCAGCAGCTTCGGGAAAGAGACCCAGTACTTC. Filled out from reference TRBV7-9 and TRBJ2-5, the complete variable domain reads DTGVSQNPRHKITKRGQNVTFRCDPISEHNRLYWYRQTLGQGPEFLTYFQNEAQLEKSRLLSDRFSAERPKGSFSTLEIQRTEQGDSAMYLCASSFGKETQYFGPGTRLLVL.

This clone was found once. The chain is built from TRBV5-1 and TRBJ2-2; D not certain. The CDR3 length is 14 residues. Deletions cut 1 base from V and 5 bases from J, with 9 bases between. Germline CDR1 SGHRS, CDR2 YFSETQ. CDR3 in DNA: TGCGCCAGCAGCTTGCCGGGTCGAACCGGGGAGCTGTTTTTT. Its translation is CASSLPGRTGELFF.

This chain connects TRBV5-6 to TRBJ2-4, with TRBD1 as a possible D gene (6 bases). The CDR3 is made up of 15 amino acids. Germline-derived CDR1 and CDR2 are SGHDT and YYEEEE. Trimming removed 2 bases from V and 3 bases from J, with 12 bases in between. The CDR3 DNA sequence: TGTGCCAGCAGCTTCAGGGGTTTAGACAAAAACATTCAGTACTTC. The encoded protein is CASSFRGLDKNIQYF.